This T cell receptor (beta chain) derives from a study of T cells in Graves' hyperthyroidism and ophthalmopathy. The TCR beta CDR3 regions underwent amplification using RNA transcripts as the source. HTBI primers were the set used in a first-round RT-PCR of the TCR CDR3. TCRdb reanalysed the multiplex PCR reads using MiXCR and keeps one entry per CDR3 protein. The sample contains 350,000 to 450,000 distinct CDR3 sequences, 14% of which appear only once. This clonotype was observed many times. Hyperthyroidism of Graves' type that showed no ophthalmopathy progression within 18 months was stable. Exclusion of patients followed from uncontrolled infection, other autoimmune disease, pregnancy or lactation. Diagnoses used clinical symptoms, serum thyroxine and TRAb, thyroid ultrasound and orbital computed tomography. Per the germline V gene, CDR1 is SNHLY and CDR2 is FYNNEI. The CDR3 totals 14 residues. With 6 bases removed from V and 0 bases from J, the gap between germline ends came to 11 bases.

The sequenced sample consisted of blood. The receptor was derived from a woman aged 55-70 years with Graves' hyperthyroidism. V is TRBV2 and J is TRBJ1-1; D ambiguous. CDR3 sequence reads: CASRATPLNTEAFF. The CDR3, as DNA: TGTGCCAGCAGAGCCACCCCTTTGAACACTGAAGCTTTCTTT.